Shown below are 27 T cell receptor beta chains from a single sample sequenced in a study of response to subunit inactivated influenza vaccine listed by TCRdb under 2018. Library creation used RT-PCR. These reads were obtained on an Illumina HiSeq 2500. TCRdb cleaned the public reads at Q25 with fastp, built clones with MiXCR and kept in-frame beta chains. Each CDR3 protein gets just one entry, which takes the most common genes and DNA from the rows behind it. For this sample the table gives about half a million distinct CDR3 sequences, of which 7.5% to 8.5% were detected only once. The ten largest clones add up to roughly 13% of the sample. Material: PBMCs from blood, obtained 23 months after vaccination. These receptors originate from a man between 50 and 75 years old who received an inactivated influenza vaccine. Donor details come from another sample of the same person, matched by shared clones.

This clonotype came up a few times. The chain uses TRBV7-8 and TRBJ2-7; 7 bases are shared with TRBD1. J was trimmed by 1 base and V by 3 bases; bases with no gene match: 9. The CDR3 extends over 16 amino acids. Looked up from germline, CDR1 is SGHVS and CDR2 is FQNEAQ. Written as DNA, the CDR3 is TGTGCCAGCAGCTTCGACAGGGAATCGACATCCTACGAGCAGTACTTC. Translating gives CASSFDRESTSYEQYF.

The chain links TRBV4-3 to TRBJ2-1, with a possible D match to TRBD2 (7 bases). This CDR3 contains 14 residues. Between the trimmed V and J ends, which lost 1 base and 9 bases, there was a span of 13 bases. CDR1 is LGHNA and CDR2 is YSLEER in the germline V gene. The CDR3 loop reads CASSQAGGRGEQFF. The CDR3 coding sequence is TGCGCCAGCAGCCAAGCGGGAGGCAGGGGTGAGCAGTTCTTC.

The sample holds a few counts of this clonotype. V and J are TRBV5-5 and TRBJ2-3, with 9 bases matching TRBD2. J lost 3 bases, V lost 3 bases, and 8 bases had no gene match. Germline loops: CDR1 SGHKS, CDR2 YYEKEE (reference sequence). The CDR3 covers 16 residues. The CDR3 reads CASSSLRLADTDTQYF. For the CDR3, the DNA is TGTGCCAGCAGCTCCTTAAGACTAGCGGATACAGATACGCAGTATTTT.

This CDR3 is CASSVDYSYNEQFF. In DNA form, the CDR3 reads TGTGCCAGCAGCGTAGACTACTCCTACAATGAGCAGTTCTTC. The chain employs TRBV9 and TRBJ2-1, with D unresolved. V lost 0 bases, J lost 0 bases, and 4 bases lay in between. CDR3 length: 14 amino acids. CDR1 and CDR2 (germline): SGDLS, YYNGEE.

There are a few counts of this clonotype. CDR3 bases: TGTGCCAGCAGTTTATCCGGACTAGCGGGGGGCTATGAGCAGTTCTTC. Translation: CASSLSGLAGGYEQFF. The chain links TRBV27 to TRBJ2-1, with 14 bases matching TRBD2. Germline lookup yields CDR1 MNHEY and CDR2 SMNVEV (reference sequence). The CDR3 totals 16 residues. The trim removed 0 bases at V and 8 bases at J, leaving 3 bases unmatched.

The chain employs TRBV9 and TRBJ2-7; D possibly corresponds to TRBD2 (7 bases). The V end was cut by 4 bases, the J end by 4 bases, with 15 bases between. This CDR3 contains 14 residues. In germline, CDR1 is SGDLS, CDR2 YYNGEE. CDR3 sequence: CASSSAGAGYEQYF. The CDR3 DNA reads TGTGCCAGCAGCTCCGCGGGGGCTGGGTACGAGCAGTACTTC.

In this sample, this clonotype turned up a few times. CDR3 region: CASTPPGAGYGYTF. Written as DNA, the CDR3 is TGTGCCAGCACCCCCCCAGGGGCAGGCTATGGCTACACCTTC. The chain is built from TRBV5-6 and TRBJ1-2; D might be TRBD1 (6 bases). Per germline, CDR1 SGHDT and CDR2 YYEEEE. V lost 6 bases and J 4 bases, leaving 16 bases between the germline ends. The CDR3 is 14 amino acids.

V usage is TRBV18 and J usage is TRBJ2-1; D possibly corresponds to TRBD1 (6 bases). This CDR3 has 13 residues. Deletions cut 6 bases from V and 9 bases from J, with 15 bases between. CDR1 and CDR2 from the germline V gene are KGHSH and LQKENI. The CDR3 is CASSNQGFAEQFF. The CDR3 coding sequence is TGTGCCAGCTCTAATCAGGGGTTCGCTGAGCAGTTCTTC.

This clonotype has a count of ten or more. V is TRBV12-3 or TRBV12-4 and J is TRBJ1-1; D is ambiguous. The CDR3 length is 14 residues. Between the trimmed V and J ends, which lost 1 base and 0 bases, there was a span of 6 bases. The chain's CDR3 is CASSLGAMNTEAFF. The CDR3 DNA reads TGTGCCAGCAGTTTAGGGGCGATGAACACTGAAGCTTTCTTT.

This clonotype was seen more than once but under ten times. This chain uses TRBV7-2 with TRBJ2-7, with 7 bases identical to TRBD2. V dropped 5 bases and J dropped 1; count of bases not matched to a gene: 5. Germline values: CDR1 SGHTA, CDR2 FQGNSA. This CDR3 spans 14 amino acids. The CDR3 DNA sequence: TGTGCCAGCAGCCTACTAGCGAAGTCCTACGAGCAGTACTTC. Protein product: CASSLLAKSYEQYF.

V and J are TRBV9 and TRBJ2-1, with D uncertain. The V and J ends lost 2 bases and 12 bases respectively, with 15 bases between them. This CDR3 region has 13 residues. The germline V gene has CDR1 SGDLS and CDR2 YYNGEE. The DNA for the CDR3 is TGTGCCAGCAGCGTCCACTCAGATGTGGGGCAGTTCTTC. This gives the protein CASSVHSDVGQFF.

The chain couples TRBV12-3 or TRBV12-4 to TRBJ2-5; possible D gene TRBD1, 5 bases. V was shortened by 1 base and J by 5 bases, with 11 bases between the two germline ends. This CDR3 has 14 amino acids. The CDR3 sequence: CASSLGQRWETQYF. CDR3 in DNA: TGTGCCAGCAGTTTAGGACAGAGGTGGGAGACCCAGTACTTC.

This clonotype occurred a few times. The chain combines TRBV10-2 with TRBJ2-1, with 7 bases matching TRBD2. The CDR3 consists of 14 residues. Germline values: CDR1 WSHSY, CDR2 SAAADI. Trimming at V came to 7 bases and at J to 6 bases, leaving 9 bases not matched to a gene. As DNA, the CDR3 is TGCGCCAGCACCCCGGGGAGGGCGGGCAATGAGCAGTTCTTC. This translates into CASTPGRAGNEQFF.

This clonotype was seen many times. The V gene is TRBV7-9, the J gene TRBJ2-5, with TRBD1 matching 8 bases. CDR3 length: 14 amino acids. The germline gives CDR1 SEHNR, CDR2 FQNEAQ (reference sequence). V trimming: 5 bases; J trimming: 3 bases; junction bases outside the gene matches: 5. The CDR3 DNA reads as TGTGCCAGCAGCACCTCGACAGGGGAAGAGACCCAGTACTTC. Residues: CASSTSTGEETQYF. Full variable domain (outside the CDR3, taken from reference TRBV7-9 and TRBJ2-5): DTGVSQNPRHKITKRGQNVTFRCDPISEHNRLYWYRQTLGQGPEFLTYFQNEAQLEKSRLLSDRFSAERPKGSFSTLEIQRTEQGDSAMYLCASSTSTGEETQYFGPGTRLLVL.

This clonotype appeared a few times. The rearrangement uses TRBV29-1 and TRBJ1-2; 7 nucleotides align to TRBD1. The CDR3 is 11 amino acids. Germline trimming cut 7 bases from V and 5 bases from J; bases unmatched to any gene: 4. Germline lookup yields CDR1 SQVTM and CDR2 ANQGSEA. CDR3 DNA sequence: TGCAGCGGTAAGGGACAGTATGGCTACACCTTC. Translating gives CSGKGQYGYTF. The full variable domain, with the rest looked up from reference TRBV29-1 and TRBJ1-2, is SAVISQKPSRDICQRGTSLTIQCQVDSQVTMMFWYRQQPGQSLTLIATANQGSEATYESGFVIDKFPISRPNLTFSTLTVSNMSPEDSSIYLCSGKGQYGYTFGSGTRLTVV.

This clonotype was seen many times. The CDR3 DNA is TGCGCCAGCAGCCAAGAAATGGGCACGGGCGCCTATGGCTACACCTTC. Protein: CASSQEMGTGAYGYTF. The V call is TRBV4-1, the J call TRBJ1-2; D is undetermined. Looked up from germline, CDR1 is MGHRA and CDR2 is YSYEKL. Trimming stripped 0 bases from V and 4 bases from J, with 15 bases between. There are 16 residues in the CDR3.

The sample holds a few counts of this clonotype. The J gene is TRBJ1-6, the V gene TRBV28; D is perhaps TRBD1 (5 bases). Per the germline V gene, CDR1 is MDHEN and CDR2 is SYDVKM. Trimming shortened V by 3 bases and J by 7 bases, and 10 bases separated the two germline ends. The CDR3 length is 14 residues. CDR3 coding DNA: TGTGCCAGCAGTTTGGGGGATATCAATTCACCCCTCCACTTT. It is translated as CASSLGDINSPLHF.

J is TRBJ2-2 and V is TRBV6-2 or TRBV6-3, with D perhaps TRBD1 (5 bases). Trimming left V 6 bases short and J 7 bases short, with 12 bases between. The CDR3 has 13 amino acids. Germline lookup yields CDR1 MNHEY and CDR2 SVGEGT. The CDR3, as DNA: TGTGCCAGCAGGGGGCCGGGCGGCGGGGAGCTGTTTTTT. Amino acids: CASRGPGGGELFF.

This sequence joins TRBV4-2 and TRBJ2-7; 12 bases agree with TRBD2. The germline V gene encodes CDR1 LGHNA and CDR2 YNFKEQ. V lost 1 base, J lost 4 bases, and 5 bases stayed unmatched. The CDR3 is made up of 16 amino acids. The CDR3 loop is CASSQGELAGGYEQYF. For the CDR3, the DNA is TGTGCCAGCAGCCAAGGGGAACTAGCGGGAGGATACGAGCAGTACTTC.

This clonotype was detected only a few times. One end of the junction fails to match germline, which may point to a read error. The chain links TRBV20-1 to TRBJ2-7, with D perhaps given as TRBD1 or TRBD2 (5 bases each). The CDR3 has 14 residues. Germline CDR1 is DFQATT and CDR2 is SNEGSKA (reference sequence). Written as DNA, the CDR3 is TGCAGTGCTAGCCGCCGTGGATCGGGGCCCCCGGGCACGTTC. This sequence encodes CSASRRGSGPPGTF.

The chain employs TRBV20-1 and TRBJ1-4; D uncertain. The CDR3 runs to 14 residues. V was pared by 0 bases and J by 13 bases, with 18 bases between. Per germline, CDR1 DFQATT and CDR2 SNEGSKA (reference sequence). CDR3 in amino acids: CSARDRRRDSRLFF. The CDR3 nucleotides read TGCAGTGCTAGAGATCGAAGGAGGGATAGTAGACTGTTTTTT.

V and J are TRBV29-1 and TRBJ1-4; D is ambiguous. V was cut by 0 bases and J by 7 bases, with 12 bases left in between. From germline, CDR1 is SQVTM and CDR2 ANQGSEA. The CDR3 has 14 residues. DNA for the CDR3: TGCAGCGTTGAAGAGGATGGCAGATCTGAAAAACTGTTTTTT. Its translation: CSVEEDGRSEKLFF.

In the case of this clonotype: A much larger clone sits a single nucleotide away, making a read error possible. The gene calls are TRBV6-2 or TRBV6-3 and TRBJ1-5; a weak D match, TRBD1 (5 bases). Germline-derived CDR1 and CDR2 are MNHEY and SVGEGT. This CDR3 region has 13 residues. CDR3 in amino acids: CASTDRGNQPRHF. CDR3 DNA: TGTGCCAGCACCGACCGGGGCAATCAGCCCCGGCATTTT.

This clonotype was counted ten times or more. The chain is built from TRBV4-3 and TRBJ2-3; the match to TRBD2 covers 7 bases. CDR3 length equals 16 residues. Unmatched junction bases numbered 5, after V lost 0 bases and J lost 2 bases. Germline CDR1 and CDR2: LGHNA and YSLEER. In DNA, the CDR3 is TGCGCCAGCAGCCAAGAACCTAGCGGAATCACAGATACGCAGTATTTT. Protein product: CASSQEPSGITDTQYF.

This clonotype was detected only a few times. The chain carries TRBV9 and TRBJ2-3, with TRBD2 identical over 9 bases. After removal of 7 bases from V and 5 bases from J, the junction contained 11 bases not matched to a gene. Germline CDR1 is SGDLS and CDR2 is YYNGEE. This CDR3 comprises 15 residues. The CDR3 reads CASSRLAGVKDTQYF. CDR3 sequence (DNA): TGTGCCAGCTCACGGTTAGCGGGAGTCAAAGATACGCAGTATTTT.

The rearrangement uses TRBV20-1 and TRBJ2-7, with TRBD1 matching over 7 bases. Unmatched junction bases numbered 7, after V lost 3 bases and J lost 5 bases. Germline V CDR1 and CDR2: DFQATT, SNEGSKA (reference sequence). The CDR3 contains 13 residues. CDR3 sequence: CSASSGQVDEQYF. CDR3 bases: TGCAGTGCTAGTTCCGGACAGGTTGACGAGCAGTACTTC.

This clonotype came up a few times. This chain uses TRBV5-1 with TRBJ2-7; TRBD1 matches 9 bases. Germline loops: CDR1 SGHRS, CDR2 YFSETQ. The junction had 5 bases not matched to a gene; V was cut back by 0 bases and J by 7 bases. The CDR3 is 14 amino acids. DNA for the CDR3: TGCGCCAGCAGCTTGGAGGGACAGGGAGGGGAGCAGTACTTC. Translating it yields CASSLEGQGGEQYF.